The 27 T cell receptor beta chains presented below share a single source sample, sequenced in a study of T cells in Graves' hyperthyroidism and ophthalmopathy. TCR beta CDR3 sequences were amplified from RNA transcripts. The primer set for the first-round RT-PCR of the TCR CDR3 was HTBI. In TCRdb, the multiplex PCR reads were re-called with MiXCR into one record per CDR3 protein. The data contain about 160,000 distinct CDR3 sequences, 9.4% of them singletons. Source material: blood. Receptor source: a woman under 30 with Graves' hyperthyroidism that later progressed to Graves' ophthalmopathy.

In its sample, this clonotype was seen a few times. The J gene is TRBJ2-5, the V gene TRBV29-1, with D uncertain. CDR3 size: 10 residues. Trimming left V 5 bases short and J 5 bases short, with 6 bases between. Germline lookup yields CDR1 SQVTM and CDR2 ANQGSEA. The CDR3 sequence is CSVFRETQYF. Written as DNA, the CDR3 is TGCAGCGTTTTTCGGGAGACCCAGTACTTC.

The chain couples TRBV6-1 to TRBJ1-2; D uncertain. V was trimmed by 6 bases and J by 0 bases, leaving 14 bases between them. The CDR3 totals 15 residues. Germline V gene sequence: CDR1 MNHNS, CDR2 SASEGT. As DNA, the CDR3 is TGTGCCAGCAGCCCACCCAGCAGTTCTAACTATGGCTACACCTTC. Translating it yields CASSPPSSSNYGYTF.

This clonotype was picked up many times. The chain links TRBV6-1 to TRBJ2-1; a weak D match, TRBD2 (5 bases). The V and J ends lost 1 base and 4 bases respectively, with 17 bases between them. Germline V gene data show CDR1 as MNHNS and CDR2 as SASEGT. This CDR3 has 17 residues. CDR3 amino acids: CASSEGLRRGSYNEQFF. CDR3 sequence (DNA): TGTGCCAGCAGTGAAGGGCTCCGACGGGGATCGTACAATGAGCAGTTCTTC.

This clonotype has ten or more counts. The J gene is TRBJ1-1, the V gene TRBV9; D might be TRBD1 (5 bases). The CDR3 is made up of 14 amino acids. V was cut by 3 bases and J by 0 bases, with 9 bases left in between. In germline, CDR1 is SGDLS, CDR2 YYNGEE. DNA of the CDR3: TGTGCCAGCAGCGGCGACAGCTTGAACACTGAAGCTTTCTTT. Protein sequence: CASSGDSLNTEAFF.

This clonotype was detected many times. The DNA of the CDR3 is TGTGCCAGCAGCTTAGCTCCATCTAACTATGGCTACACCTTC. It specifies CASSLAPSNYGYTF. The chain has TRBV7-2 and TRBJ1-2; D remains ambiguous. Trimming pared 0 bases from V and 0 bases from J, leaving 5 bases between. Germline CDR1 reads SGHTA; CDR2 reads FQGNSA. The CDR3 length is 14 residues. Together with reference TRBV7-2 and TRBJ1-2, the CDR3 gives the full variable domain: GAGVSQSPSNKVTEKGKDVELRCDPISGHTALYWYRQSLGQGLEFLIYFQGNSAPDKSGLPSDRFSAERTGGSVSTLTIQRTQQEDSAVYLCASSLAPSNYGYTFGSGTRLTVV.

The chain recombines TRBV6-1 with TRBJ1-5; D gene ambiguous. Germline V lookup: CDR1 MNHNS, CDR2 SASEGT. V was cut by 4 bases and J by 4 bases, with 8 bases left in between. The CDR3 consists of 13 residues. The CDR3 here is CASSGQWNQPQHF. In DNA, the CDR3 is TGTGCCAGCAGTGGTCAGTGGAATCAGCCCCAGCATTTT.

The chain has TRBV11-2 and TRBJ2-5; 9 nucleotides agree with TRBD1. With V trimmed by 4 bases and J by 9 bases, 18 bases remained unmatched. This CDR3 is 17 amino acids long. Germline V gene lookup returns CDR1 SGHAT and CDR2 FQNNGV. CDR3 in amino acids: CASSSYRRDRAGWAQYF. The DNA for the CDR3 is TGTGCCAGCAGCTCATATCGCAGGGACAGGGCCGGTTGGGCCCAGTACTTC. The variable domain in full, with the rest retrieved from reference TRBV11-2 and TRBJ2-5, is EAGVAQSPRYKIIEKRQSVAFWCNPISGHATLYWYQQILGQGPKLLIQFQNNGVVDDSQLPKDRFSAERLKGVDSTLKIQPAKLEDSAVYLCASSSYRRDRAGWAQYFGPGTRLLVL.

Many counts were recorded for this clonotype. This rearrangement joins TRBV4-1 to TRBJ2-2, with D unresolved. The CDR3 has 16 residues. Trimming stripped 1 base from V and 7 bases from J, with 16 bases between. Germline V gene lookup returns CDR1 MGHRA and CDR2 YSYEKL. The chain's CDR3 is CASSQAAIQLDGELFF. CDR3 nucleotides: TGCGCCAGCAGCCAAGCGGCTATACAGCTCGACGGGGAGCTGTTTTTT.

There are many counts of this clonotype. V and J are TRBV6-2 or TRBV6-3 and TRBJ1-6; 7 bases line up with TRBD1. Trimming cost V 4 bases and J 11 bases; bases outside gene matches: 11. This CDR3 is 15 amino acids long. CDR1 and CDR2 from the germline V gene are MNHEY and SVGEGT. The CDR3: CASSSPTGSGAPLHF. The CDR3 nucleotides read TGTGCCAGCAGTTCACCGACAGGGAGTGGGGCACCCCTCCACTTT.

This clonotype was detected only a few times. The V call is TRBV5-4, the J call TRBJ1-2, with no clear D. The CDR3 is made up of 14 amino acids. Germline lookup yields CDR1 SGHNT and CDR2 YYREEE (reference sequence). V was cut by 5 bases and J by 4 bases, with 15 bases left in between. In DNA, the CDR3 is TGTGCCAGCAGGTCGGGAGGGTTAATCTATGGCTACACCTTC. Translated, it gives CASRSGGLIYGYTF.

This clonotype has a handful of counts. This sequence joins TRBV24-1 and TRBJ2-3, with unresolved D. V lost 4 bases and J 6 bases, leaving 10 bases between the germline ends. This CDR3 contains 13 residues. Per the germline V gene, CDR1 is KGHDR and CDR2 is SFDVKD. This CDR3 reads CATSDRNKDTQYF. In nucleotides, the CDR3 is TGTGCCACCAGTGACCGAAACAAGGATACGCAGTATTTT.

The table lists this clonotype with many counts. The chain employs TRBV7-2 and TRBJ1-5; D is unclear. The germline V and J ends were trimmed by 3 bases and 7 bases, with 13 bases remaining between them. From germline, CDR1 is SGHTA and CDR2 FQGNSA. CDR3 length equals 14 residues. The CDR3 nucleotides read TGTGCCAGCAGCTTTTCTGTAGGGAACCAGCCCCAGCATTTT. It translates to CASSFSVGNQPQHF.

This clonotype has ten or more counts. The V call is TRBV10-3, the J call TRBJ2-3; 7 nucleotides line up with TRBD2. The junction had 11 bases not matched to a gene; V was cut back by 6 bases and J by 8 bases. The CDR3 contains 14 residues. CDR1 is ENHRY, CDR2 SYGVKD, per germline. The CDR3 DNA reads TGTGCCATCAGGGAGCGGGGAGGAGAGGGTACGCAGTATTTT. This gives the protein CAIRERGGEGTQYF.

This clonotype was counted only a few times. This sequence joins TRBV9 and TRBJ2-1; a possible D gene is TRBD2 (5 bases). This CDR3 spans 16 amino acids. Germline CDR1 is SGDLS and CDR2 is YYNGEE. V lost 2 bases, J lost 4 bases, and 16 bases lay in between. CDR3 sequence reads: CASSVESLAGYNEQFF. The CDR3 nucleotides read TGTGCCAGCAGCGTCGAGAGTCTAGCTGGTTACAATGAGCAGTTCTTC.

In this sample, this clonotype turned up many times. The chain uses TRBV6-1 and TRBJ2-2; the D is unclear. V lost 9 bases and J lost 2, with 13 bases in between. The germline V gene has CDR1 MNHNS and CDR2 SASEGT. The CDR3 sequence is 14 residues long. The CDR3 sequence: CASASGPNTGELFF. The CDR3 nucleotides are TGTGCCAGTGCCAGTGGGCCCAACACCGGGGAGCTGTTTTTT.

This clonotype was seen repeatedly, ten times or more. The rearrangement links TRBV6-5 to TRBJ1-5; TRBD1 matches 7 bases. The CDR3 sequence is 17 residues long. V was pared by 0 bases and J by 4 bases, with 9 bases of the junction left unmatched. Germline assignment: CDR1 MNHEY and CDR2 SVGAGI. The CDR3 here is CASSYSQGGVGNQPQHF. In DNA form, the CDR3 reads TGTGCCAGCAGTTACTCCCAGGGGGGCGTCGGAAATCAGCCCCAGCATTTT.

This clonotype was detected many times. This chain connects TRBV11-3 to TRBJ2-3; 11 positions match TRBD2. From germline, CDR1 is SGHNT and CDR2 YENEEA. CDR3 length equals 17 residues. V lost 2 bases to trimming and J lost 6 bases; unmatched junction nucleotides: 10. CDR3 sequence (DNA): TGTGCCAGCAGCTTACCTTTGTCTAGCGGGGGGACGGATACGCAGTATTTT. The encoded protein is CASSLPLSSGGTDTQYF. The entire variable domain, with the rest obtained from reference TRBV11-3 and TRBJ2-3, is as follows: EAGVVQSPRYKIIEKKQPVAFWCNPISGHNTLYWYLQNLGQGPELLIRYENEEAVDDSQLPKDRFSAERLKGVDSTLKIQPAELGDSAVYLCASSLPLSSGGTDTQYFGPGTRLTVL.

This clonotype showed up many times. This CDR3 is CASSDSVTSTDTQYF. For the CDR3, the DNA is TGTGCCAGCAGTGACTCGGTCACTAGCACAGATACGCAGTATTTT. J is TRBJ2-3 and V is TRBV6-1, with unresolved D. Trimming cost V 3 bases and J 0 bases, with 10 bases left between them. This CDR3 is built from 15 residues. Germline values: CDR1 MNHNS, CDR2 SASEGT.

The rearrangement joins TRBV5-4 to TRBJ1-2; 7 positions agree with TRBD1. The trim removed 4 bases at V and 0 bases at J, leaving 3 bases unmatched. The CDR3 contains 14 residues. Germline V lookup: CDR1 SGHNT, CDR2 YYREEE (reference sequence). The DNA of the CDR3 is TGTGCCAGCAGCATACAGGGGTCTAACTATGGCTACACCTTC. It codes for CASSIQGSNYGYTF.

This clonotype was seen a handful of times. The CDR3 sequence: CSAILKPGPENSPLHF. CDR3 in DNA: TGCAGTGCTATCCTTAAACCGGGACCGGAGAATTCACCCCTCCACTTT. The V call is TRBV20-1, the J call TRBJ1-6; TRBD1 is a possible D gene (5 bases). The germline V and J ends were trimmed by 4 bases and 7 bases, with 20 bases remaining between them. The CDR3 covers 16 residues. Germline values: CDR1 DFQATT, CDR2 SNEGSKA (reference sequence).

V and J are TRBV24-1 and TRBJ1-2, with 9 bases fitting TRBD1. V lost 5 bases and J lost 8; bases outside the gene matches: 8. CDR3 length: 14 amino acids. The germline CDR1 and CDR2 sequences are KGHDR and SFDVKD. The CDR3 coding sequence is TGTGCCACCAGTGCCCCCGACAGGGGGAGCGGCTACACCTTC. It is translated as CATSAPDRGSGYTF.

There are many counts of this clonotype. The genes are TRBV5-1 and TRBJ2-1; D possibly matches TRBD1 or TRBD2 (7 bases each). Looked up from germline, CDR1 is SGHRS and CDR2 is YFSETQ. The V end was cut by 0 bases, the J end by 7 bases, with 17 bases between. This CDR3 has 16 amino acids. The CDR3 spells CASSLGDRVGGNEQFF. The CDR3, as DNA: TGCGCCAGCAGCTTGGGAGACAGGGTCGGGGGGAATGAGCAGTTCTTC. Filled out from reference TRBV5-1 and TRBJ2-1, the complete variable domain reads KAGVTQTPRYLIKTRGQQVTLSCSPISGHRSVSWYQQTPGQGLQFLFEYFSETQRNKGNFPGRFSGRQFSNSRSEMNVSTLELGDSALYLCASSLGDRVGGNEQFFGPGTRLTVL.

In this sample, this clonotype turned up many times. The J gene is TRBJ1-1, the V gene TRBV30; no clear D. This CDR3 spans 12 amino acids. V lost 0 bases, J lost 8 bases, and 10 bases lay in between. Germline lookup yields CDR1 GTSNPN and CDR2 SVGIG (reference sequence). The CDR3 spells CAWSVRPLEAFF. CDR3 DNA sequence: TGTGCCTGGAGTGTACGCCCCTTAGAAGCTTTCTTT.

The chain couples TRBV7-6 to TRBJ2-2, with 7 positions matching TRBD2. With 1 base clipped from V and 5 bases from J, the junction kept 7 bases outside the gene matches. The length of the CDR3 is 16 residues. Germline lookup yields CDR1 SGHVS and CDR2 FNYEAQ. The CDR3 DNA sequence: TGTGCCAGCAGCTTAGGTGCTAGCGGAGGGACCGGGGAGCTGTTTTTT. Translated: CASSLGASGGTGELFF.

There are many counts of this clonotype. The chain's CDR3 is CASSPLQTETQYF. In DNA form, the CDR3 reads TGCGCCAGCAGCCCCCTCCAGACAGAGACCCAGTACTTC. V usage is TRBV5-1 and J usage is TRBJ2-5; the D is unclear. The CDR3 totals 13 residues. V was shortened by 4 bases and J by 4 bases, with 11 bases between the two germline ends. Per the germline V gene, CDR1 is SGHRS and CDR2 is YFSETQ.

V gene TRBV9 combines with J gene TRBJ2-5; D is ambiguous. Germline CDR1 SGDLS, CDR2 YYNGEE. The CDR3 contains 13 residues. Between the trimmed V and J ends, which lost 0 bases and 3 bases, there was a span of 6 bases. CDR3 loop: CASSVATEETQYF. The CDR3 nucleotides read TGTGCCAGCAGCGTAGCTACAGAAGAGACCCAGTACTTC.

This clonotype was recorded at least ten times. This sequence joins TRBV7-8 and TRBJ2-1; D is possibly TRBD1 (6 bases). Germline CDR1 is SGHVS and CDR2 is FQNEAQ. This CDR3 spans 15 amino acids. Trimming took 5 bases from V and 6 from J, leaving 17 bases between them. Here the CDR3 reads CASSPRLGGSNEQFF. The CDR3 coding sequence is TGTGCCAGCAGCCCCCGGCTTGGGGGCAGCAATGAGCAGTTCTTC.